The 24 T cell receptor beta chains given below trace back to one sample, sequenced in a study of T cell responses to AZD1222 COVID-19 vaccine. Data came from immunoSEQ multiplex PCR; TCRdb stores just in-frame clones and leaves some out. The data hold approximately 180,000 clones, with 88% observed a single time. This sample comprised peripheral blood, obtained on day 0 of AZD1222 vaccination. Every receptor here comes from an adult in good health.

The V call is TRBV9, the J call TRBJ2-1, with 12 bases fitting TRBD2. CDR1 is SGDLS and CDR2 is YYNGEE in the germline V gene. Trimming removed 0 bases from V and 10 bases from J; junction bases left unmatched: 8. This CDR3 comprises 16 residues. The CDR3 bases are TGTGCCAGCAGCGTAGACCCTAGCGGGGGGGCAGGGGAGCAGTTCTTC. Protein sequence: CASSVDPSGGAGEQFF.

This clone was seen a few times. CDR3 in DNA: TGTGCCAGCAGCGCGGGACAGGGGCGTGAAAAACTGTTTTTT. Translating gives CASSAGQGREKLFF. This chain uses TRBV9 with TRBJ1-4, with 10 bases fitting TRBD1. The length of the CDR3 is 14 residues. The germline V gene has CDR1 SGDLS and CDR2 YYNGEE. Trimming at V came to 3 bases and at J to 7 bases, leaving 3 bases not matched to a gene.

The V gene is TRBV3-1 (or the pseudogene TRBV3-2), the J gene TRBJ2-1, with TRBD2 matching 9 bases. From germline, CDR1 is LGHDT and CDR2 YNNKEL (reference sequence). The CDR3 has 12 amino acids. V lost 1 base to trimming and J lost 15 bases; unmatched junction nucleotides: 4. CDR3 nucleotides: TGTGCCAGCAGCCAAGTTAGCGGGGGTTTGTTCTTC. This translates into CASSQVSGGLFF.

The chain has TRBV5-6 and TRBJ2-2; no reliable D call. Trimming took off 2 bases at V and 5 bases at J, with 7 bases between the two ends. This CDR3 has 13 residues. Germline loops: CDR1 SGHDT, CDR2 YYEEEE. The CDR3 reads CASSFLRTGELFF. CDR3 bases: TGTGCCAGCAGCTTCCTTCGAACCGGGGAGCTGTTTTTT.

The genes are TRBV7-9 and TRBJ2-3, with D tentatively TRBD1 (5 bases). The CDR3 totals 16 residues. With 0 bases removed from V and 6 bases from J, the gap between germline ends came to 16 bases. The V gene's germline CDR1 is SEHNR and CDR2 FQNEAQ (reference sequence). CDR3 in amino acids: CASSLAPGQKLDTQYF. CDR3 bases: TGTGCCAGCAGCTTAGCGCCCGGACAAAAACTCGATACGCAGTATTTT.

In its sample, this clone was seen a few times. The chain couples TRBV2 to TRBJ1-5; D is unclear. Germline V gives CDR1 SNHLY, CDR2 FYNNEI. Trimming pared 7 bases from V and 1 base from J, leaving 8 bases between. The CDR3 loop spans 13 amino acids. The CDR3 nucleotides are TGTGCCAGCAAAACGGAGAGCAATCAGCCCCAGCATTTT. It codes for CASKTESNQPQHF.

The V and J genes are TRBV5-4 and TRBJ1-4, with 7 bases matching TRBD1. Germline V gene data show CDR1 as SGHNT and CDR2 as YYREEE (reference sequence). There are 17 residues in the CDR3. V dropped 1 base and J dropped 3; count of bases not matched to a gene: 9. CDR3 protein: CASSLNPRQGSNEKLFF. The CDR3 DNA is TGTGCCAGCAGCTTGAACCCGAGACAGGGTTCTAATGAAAAACTGTTTTTT.

The rearrangement uses TRBV7-7 and TRBJ2-3; D ambiguous. Germline CDR1 reads SSHAT; CDR2 reads FNYEAQ (reference sequence). The CDR3 is made up of 15 amino acids. V was trimmed by 2 bases and J by 0 bases, leaving 9 bases between them. CDR3 DNA: TGTGCCAGCAGCTTATCTGTCCAAAGCACAGATACGCAGTATTTT. It specifies CASSLSVQSTDTQYF.

The chain has TRBV27 and TRBJ2-7; D not resolved. Germline values: CDR1 MNHEY, CDR2 SMNVEV (reference sequence). The CDR3 length is 14 residues. Trimming pared 6 bases from V and 0 bases from J, leaving 12 bases between. CDR3 DNA: TGTGCCAGCAGAAATCCGCGCAGCTCCTACGAGCAGTACTTC. Translation gives CASRNPRSSYEQYF.

V and J are TRBV30 and TRBJ1-4; possible D gene TRBD1, 5 bases. In germline, CDR1 is GTSNPN, CDR2 SVGIG (reference sequence). V lost 2 bases to trimming and J lost 8 bases, with 15 bases between them. The CDR3 is 14 amino acids. The CDR3 DNA follows: TGTGCCTGGAGTTTCCGCGGGGGTGGCGAAAAACTGTTTTTT. This encodes CAWSFRGGGEKLFF.

The chain joins TRBV6-5 to TRBJ2-1; perhaps D is TRBD1 or TRBD2 (7 bases each). The CDR3 has 14 amino acids. V was pared by 5 bases and J by 9 bases, with 17 bases between. CDR1 is MNHEY, CDR2 SVGAGI, per germline. CDR3 region: CASSRRQGLSEQFF. The CDR3 DNA reads TGTGCCAGCAGTCGCCGACAGGGACTATCTGAGCAGTTCTTC.

The J gene is TRBJ1-3, the V gene TRBV14; no definite D call. Deletions cut 1 base from V and 5 bases from J, with 3 bases between. The CDR3 covers 12 residues. From germline, CDR1 is SGHDN and CDR2 FVKESK. The CDR3 region has the DNA TGTGCCAGCAGCCAAGTAAGAAACACCATATATTTT. Protein product: CASSQVRNTIYF.

This clone was recorded only once. The rearrangement uses TRBV11-2 and TRBJ1-4; D is uncertain. Trimming left V 0 bases short and J 0 bases short, with 8 bases between. CDR3 length equals 16 residues. Germline V gives CDR1 SGHAT, CDR2 FQNNGV. DNA for the CDR3: TGTGCCAGCAGCTTAGACAGGTTTGCAACTAATGAAAAACTGTTTTTT. Protein product: CASSLDRFATNEKLFF.

This chain uses TRBV19 with TRBJ2-7; D possibly uses TRBD1 or TRBD2 (5 bases each). Deletions cut 6 bases from V and 2 bases from J, with 20 bases between. The CDR3 runs to 16 residues. Germline lookup yields CDR1 LNHDA and CDR2 SQIVND (reference sequence). DNA of the CDR3: TGTGCCAGTAGCCTACTCGCCGGGACCGGACCCTACGAGCAGTACTTC. Its translation is CASSLLAGTGPYEQYF.

A single count supports this clone. V usage is TRBV30 and J usage is TRBJ1-1, with a weak D call TRBD1 (5 bases). The CDR3 is 15 residues long. Deletions cut 1 base from V and 6 bases from J, with 18 bases between. Germline CDR1 is GTSNPN and CDR2 is SVGIG (reference sequence). The CDR3 reads CAWSGLVRGIAEAFF. In DNA, the CDR3 is TGTGCCTGGAGTGGTCTCGTGAGGGGAATCGCTGAAGCTTTCTTT.

The V call is TRBV4-3, the J call TRBJ2-7; D unresolved. This CDR3 comprises 14 residues. Trimming shortened V by 4 bases and J by 4 bases, and 14 bases separated the two germline ends. The germline V gene encodes CDR1 LGHNA and CDR2 YSLEER. CDR3 sequence (DNA): TGCGCCAGCAGCCGGGCCCATGCAGGTTACGAGCAGTACTTC. This gives the protein CASSRAHAGYEQYF.

The rearrangement uses TRBV6-1 and TRBJ2-1; D not resolved. The CDR3 contains 13 residues. V lost 4 bases to trimming and J lost 8 bases, with 12 bases between them. The germline CDR1 and CDR2 sequences are MNHNS and SASEGT. The CDR3 region is CASSAQPGDEQFF. DNA of the CDR3: TGTGCCAGCAGTGCACAGCCGGGCGATGAGCAGTTCTTC.

This chain uses TRBV5-4 with TRBJ1-1; the match to TRBD1 covers 8 bases. Trimming cost V 10 bases and J 2 bases; bases outside gene matches: 13. From germline, CDR1 is SGHNT and CDR2 YYREEE (reference sequence). The CDR3 has 15 residues. CDR3 coding DNA: TGTGCCTTCCGGACAGGGCAACTCACAAACACTGAAGCTTTCTTT. Protein product: CAFRTGQLTNTEAFF.

This sequence joins TRBV5-1 and TRBJ2-2; no firm D call. V gave up 0 bases and J gave up 2 bases, with 11 bases separating them. Germline CDR1 SGHRS, CDR2 YFSETQ. The CDR3 is made up of 16 amino acids. CDR3 in DNA: TGCGCCAGCAGCTTGGCAGTACAGCTAAACACCGGGGAGCTGTTTTTT. Its protein product is CASSLAVQLNTGELFF.

V usage is TRBV4-1 and J usage is TRBJ1-5; D possibly corresponds to TRBD1 (6 bases). CDR3 size: 15 residues. Between the trimmed V and J ends, which lost 1 base and 4 bases, there was a span of 11 bases. Germline CDR1 MGHRA, CDR2 YSYEKL. The CDR3 DNA sequence: TGCGCCAGCAGCCAAGGGACAGCTTCAAATCAGCCCCAGCATTTT. Translated, it gives CASSQGTASNQPQHF.

The rearrangement links TRBV19 to TRBJ1-3; D unclear. The germline V gene encodes CDR1 LNHDA and CDR2 SQIVND (reference sequence). Trimming shortened V by 5 bases and J by 0 bases, and 14 bases separated the two germline ends. CDR3 size: 16 residues. This CDR3 is CASSSLPSSSGNTIYF. CDR3 DNA: TGTGCCAGTAGTTCTCTCCCCAGTAGCTCTGGAAACACCATATATTTT.

The chain combines TRBV5-8 with TRBJ1-3, with D unclear. Germline assignment: CDR1 SGHTS and CDR2 YDEGEE. Trimming left V 4 bases short and J 0 bases short, with 14 bases between. This CDR3 spans 16 amino acids. CDR3 sequence (DNA): TGTGCCAGCAGCCCTTGGACGGGTAGCTCTGGAAACACCATATATTTT. It specifies CASSPWTGSSGNTIYF.

This chain connects TRBV18 to TRBJ1-2; D ambiguous. Germline V gives CDR1 KGHSH, CDR2 LQKENI. V lost 0 bases and J lost 4, with 6 bases in between. There are 13 residues in the CDR3. The CDR3 region has the DNA TGTGCCAGCTCACCACCGACGGCCTATGGCTACACCTTC. Residues: CASSPPTAYGYTF.

The table lists this clone with a few counts. The rearrangement links TRBV24-1 to TRBJ2-3; D is undetermined. Trimming pared 8 bases from V and 0 bases from J, leaving 5 bases between. Germline CDR1 and CDR2: KGHDR and SFDVKD. This CDR3 is built from 12 residues. CDR3 sequence reads: CATMDSTDTQYF. CDR3 DNA: TGTGCCACCATGGACAGCACAGATACGCAGTATTTT.